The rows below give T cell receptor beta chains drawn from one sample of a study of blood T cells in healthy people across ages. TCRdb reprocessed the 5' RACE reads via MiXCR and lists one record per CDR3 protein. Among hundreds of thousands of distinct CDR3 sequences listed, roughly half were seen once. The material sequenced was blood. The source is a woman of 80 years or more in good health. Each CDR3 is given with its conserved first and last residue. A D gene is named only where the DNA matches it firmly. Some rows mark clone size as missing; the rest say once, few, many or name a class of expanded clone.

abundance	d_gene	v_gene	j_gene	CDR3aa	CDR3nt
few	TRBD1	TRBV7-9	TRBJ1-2	CASSPTGDSGGYTF	TGTGCCAGCAGCCCAACAGGGGACTCTGGGGGCTACACCTTC
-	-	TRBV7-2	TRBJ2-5	CASSLQDQETQYF	TGTGCCAGCAGCTTGCAGGACCAAGAGACCCAGTACTTC
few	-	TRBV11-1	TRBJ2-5	CASSRTGREQETQYF	TGTGCCAGCAGCCGGACAGGGAGGGAACAAGAGACCCAGTACTTC
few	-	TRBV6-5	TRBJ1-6	CASSYLGGHNSPLHF	TGTGCCAGCAGTTACCTTGGGGGACATAATTCACCCCTCCACTTT
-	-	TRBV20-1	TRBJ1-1	CSARVLGFGNTEAFF	TGCAGTGCTAGAGTTCTGGGGTTTGGGAACACTGAAGCTTTCTTT
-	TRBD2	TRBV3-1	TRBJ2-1	CASSPPAGGHNEQFF	TGTGCCAGCAGCCCTCCAGCGGGAGGGCACAATGAGCAGTTCTTC
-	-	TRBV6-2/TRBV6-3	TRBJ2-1	CASSYSMSDSEFF	TGTGCCAGCAGTTACTCGATGTCCGACTCCGAGTTCTTC
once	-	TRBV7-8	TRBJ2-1	CASSSGRVLYNEQFF	TGTGCCAGCAGCTCGGGGCGGGTCCTCTACAATGAGCAGTTCTTC
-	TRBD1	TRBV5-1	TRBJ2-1	CASSAQTGLEQFF	TGCGCCAGCAGCGCCCAGACAGGGCTTGAGCAGTTCTTC
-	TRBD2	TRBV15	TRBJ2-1	CATSLRVAGAAGEQFF	TGTGCCACCAGCCTACGAGTTGCGGGAGCGGCTGGTGAGCAGTTCTTC
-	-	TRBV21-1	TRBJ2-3	CAGSNRTTDTQYF	TGTGCCGGCAGCAACAGGACGACAGATACGCAGTATTTT
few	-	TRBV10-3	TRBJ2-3	CAISPNGQGYTQYF	TGTGCCATCAGTCCCAACGGCCAGGGGTATACGCAGTATTTT
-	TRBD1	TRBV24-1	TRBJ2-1	CATSDPGQNAYEQFF	TGTGCCACCAGTGATCCGGGACAGAATGCCTACGAGCAGTTCTTC
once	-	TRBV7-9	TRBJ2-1	CASSLPRETQFF	TGTGCCAGCAGCTTACCTCGGGAGACCCAGTTCTTC
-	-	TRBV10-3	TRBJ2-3	CAIGSQGGDTQYF	TGTGCCATCGGCTCCCAGGGAGGAGATACGCAGTATTTT
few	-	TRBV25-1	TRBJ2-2	CASSVQPFGELFF	TGTGCCAGCAGTGTACAGCCCTTCGGGGAGCTGTTTTTT
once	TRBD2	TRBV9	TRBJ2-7	CASSQDGGVSYEQYF	TGTGCCAGCAGCCAAGATGGGGGGGTATCCTACGAGCAGTACTTC
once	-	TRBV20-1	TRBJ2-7	CSARDFADVYEQYF	TGCAGCGCTAGAGATTTTGCGGACGTCTACGAGCAGTACTTC
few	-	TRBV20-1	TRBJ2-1	CSASLPPGYEQFF	TGCAGTGCTAGTTTACCCCCCGGGTATGAGCAGTTCTTC
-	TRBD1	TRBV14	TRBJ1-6	CASRDRGPDSDSPLHF	TGTGCCAGCAGAGACAGGGGGCCCGACTCGGATTCACCCCTCCACTTT
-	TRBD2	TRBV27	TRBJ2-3	CASSVASGLAQYF	TGTGCCAGCAGTGTCGCCTCGGGACTAGCGCAGTATTTT
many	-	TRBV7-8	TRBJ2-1	CASSLPPMTYNEQFF	TGTGCCAGCAGCTTGCCACCCATGACCTACAATGAGCAGTTCTTC
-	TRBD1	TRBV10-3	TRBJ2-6	CASGGQGPSGANVLTF	TGTGCCTCGGGTGGACAGGGCCCCTCTGGGGCCAACGTCCTGACTTTC
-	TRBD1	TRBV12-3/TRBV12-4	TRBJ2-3	CASSCRGTGDTQYF	TGTGCCAGCAGTTGCAGGGGGACAGGAGATACGCAGTATTTT
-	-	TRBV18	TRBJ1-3	CASSVAWALEGNTIYF	TGTGCCAGCTCAGTGGCTTGGGCCCTCGAAGGAAACACCATATATTTT
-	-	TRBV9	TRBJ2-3	CASSVGGMEDTQYF	TGTGCCAGCAGCGTGGGGGGAATGGAAGATACGCAGTATTTT
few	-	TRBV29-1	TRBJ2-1	CSVEGSQGGYNEQFF	TGCAGCGTTGAAGGGTCCCAGGGAGGTTACAATGAGCAGTTCTTC